One and the same sample provided the 8 T cell receptor beta chains below, sequenced in a study of blood T cell repertoires in COVID-19. Sequencing used immunoSEQ multiplex PCR; TCRdb keeps in-frame clones, though not all of them. The data show approximately 200,000 clones, 80% to 90% seen once. The sample taken for sequencing was peripheral blood. The receptor source for this set is a man between 60 and 75 years old with acute or convalescent COVID-19.

The chain joins TRBV28 to TRBJ2-1; 12 bases match TRBD2. This CDR3 spans 13 amino acids. CDR1 and CDR2 from the germline V gene are MDHEN and SYDVKM. V trimming: 5 bases; J trimming: 15 bases; junction bases outside the gene matches: 8. The CDR3 DNA reads as TGTGCCAGCAGTCGCTTGACTAGCGGGAGTTGGTTCTTC. This sequence encodes CASSRLTSGSWFF.

The chain employs TRBV14 and TRBJ2-3, with 14 positions matching TRBD2. The CDR3 extends over 18 amino acids. V was pared by 0 bases and J by 2 bases, with 4 bases of the junction left unmatched. Germline assignment: CDR1 SGHDN and CDR2 FVKESK. The CDR3 region has the DNA TGTGCCAGCAGCCAAGATCTGGGACTAGCGGGAGCCACAGATACGCAGTATTTT. Translating it yields CASSQDLGLAGATDTQYF. The whole variable domain, remainder taken from reference TRBV14 and TRBJ2-3, is EAGVTQFPSHSVIEKGQTVTLRCDPISGHDNLYWYRRVMGKEIKFLLHFVKESKQDESGMPNNRFLAERTGGTYSTLKVQPAELEDSGVYFCASSQDLGLAGATDTQYFGPGTRLTVL.

This clone was counted a single time. The CDR3 protein is CASSLRTGGEYTQYF. The CDR3 DNA is TGTGCCAGCAGTTTAAGGACAGGGGGCGAATATACGCAGTATTTT. The J gene is TRBJ2-3, the V gene TRBV27; 11 positions agree with TRBD1. V was clipped by 2 bases and J by 7 bases; unmatched bases: 5. The CDR3 spans 15 residues. Germline CDR1 MNHEY, CDR2 SMNVEV (reference sequence).

This clone was detected once. The rearrangement links TRBV7-2 to TRBJ2-5, with D possibly matching TRBD2 (6 bases). The length of the CDR3 is 15 residues. Per the germline V gene, CDR1 is SGHTA and CDR2 is FQGNSA. V lost 1 base and J lost 5, with 14 bases in between. The CDR3 sequence is CASSLGQGGGETQYF. The CDR3, as DNA: TGTGCCAGCAGCTTAGGGCAGGGCGGAGGGGAGACCCAGTACTTC.

J is TRBJ2-1 and V is TRBV13; 8 positions agree with TRBD2. With V trimmed by 3 bases and J by 6 bases, 7 bases remained unmatched. CDR1 and CDR2 (germline): PRHDT, FYEKMQ (reference sequence). CDR3 length: 15 amino acids. Here the CDR3 DNA reads TGTGCCAGCAGCTTCGGCCGGGAGGGGGTCAATGAGCAGTTCTTC. Amino acid sequence: CASSFGREGVNEQFF.

The CDR3 DNA follows: TGCAGCGTTGCAGTAGGACAGGGCTACGAGCAGTACTTC. It codes for CSVAVGQGYEQYF. J is TRBJ2-7 and V is TRBV29-1; TRBD1 aligns across 8 bases. The CDR3 totals 13 residues. Germline V gene data show CDR1 as SQVTM and CDR2 as ANQGSEA. V shed 4 bases and J 3 bases; nucleotides not matched to a gene: 5.

V is TRBV19 and J is TRBJ2-3; 12 bases agree with TRBD1. In germline, CDR1 is LNHDA, CDR2 SQIVND (reference sequence). J lost 6 bases, V lost 5 bases, and 12 bases had no gene match. The CDR3 length is 17 residues. The CDR3 sequence: CASSAFPGQGARDTQYF. In nucleotides, the CDR3 is TGTGCCAGTAGTGCCTTTCCGGGACAGGGGGCTAGGGATACGCAGTATTTT.

The V and J genes are TRBV12-3 or TRBV12-4 and TRBJ1-2; D remains ambiguous. The V end lost 2 bases, the J end lost 8 bases, and 6 bases lay between the germline ends. The CDR3 contains 11 residues. In DNA, the CDR3 is TGTGCCAGCAGTTTAAGGGAGGGCTACACCTTC. Protein product: CASSLREGYTF.